This TCR beta chain comes out of a study of T cells after yellow fever vaccination. Study outcomes and limitations: Of the clonotypes, a small share occurred in both CD4 and CD8 compartments.

About this clonotype itself: What it binds is unknown.

V was pared by 3 bases and J by 5 bases, with 6 bases of the junction left unmatched. This CDR3 spans 15 amino acids. Germline CDR1 and CDR2: MNHEY and SMNVEV (reference sequence). TCRdb reprocessed the 5' RACE reads with MiXCR, giving one entry per CDR3 protein. The repertoire holds tens of thousands of distinct CDR3 sequences, with about 6.6% as singletons. The chain recombines TRBV27 with TRBJ2-1, with 8 positions matching TRBD1. The TCR sequence derives from a man in his late teens or twenties who received the YFV17D yellow fever vaccine. The starting material was CD8+ T cells sorted from PBMCs, obtained about 5 days after the first yellow fever vaccination. The CDR3 DNA reads as TGTGCCAGCAGTTTTGGGACAGGCCACCACAATGAGCAGTTCTTC. Encoded protein: CASSFGTGHHNEQFF.